Listed here is a single TCR beta chain. This sample is part of a study of blood T cell repertoires in COVID-19. About the research overall: Specimens from acute and convalescent COVID-19 originated in the United States, Italy and Spain. T cells, B-cell-depleted T cells, or PBMCs supplied cDNA or gDNA.

In the original processing: How many nucleated cells were present was estimated from reference gene primer amplification. Produced via immunoSEQ multiplex PCR; TCRdb's table is partial and in-frame only. The DNA was the basis for D and trimming; V, J and clone size are from that table. The table shows tens of thousands of clones, with roughly three quarters occurring only once. CDR3 length: 16 residues. Trimming removed 0 bases at V and 1 base at J, with 10 bases between. The germline V gene has CDR1 MNHEY and CDR2 SVGAGI. This receptor was taken from a man aged 60 to 75 with acute or convalescent COVID-19. Specimen: peripheral blood. The chain combines TRBV6-5 with TRBJ2-1; perhaps TRBD2 as D (6 bases). The CDR3 DNA is TGTGCCAGCAGTTACTCGACGGGGAGGTCCTACAATGAGCAGTTCTTC. Translation: CASSYSTGRSYNEQFF.